These T cell receptor beta chains were read from a single sample in a study of response to subunit inactivated influenza vaccine. TCRdb redid the calling of the RT-PCR reads with MiXCR, one entry per CDR3 protein. The sample comprises some 550,000 distinct CDR3 sequences, 20% to 25% of which are singletons, and about 2.8% rests with the top ten. A further study also used this sample, focusing on T cells expressing NK-cell markers.

Sequences were derived from CD4+ T cells sorted from PBMCs, sampled approximately 12 days after vaccination. These receptors were obtained from a man aged 45-60 years who received an inactivated influenza vaccine. CDR3s include the opening cysteine and the closing phenylalanine or tryptophan. Each record gives: D gene, clone size, V gene, J gene, CDR3 protein, CDR3 DNA. A D gene is named only where the DNA matches it firmly. Part of the rows lack a size; the others show once, few, many or a class for expanded clones.

-	few	TRBV5-1	TRBJ2-2	CASSSERAGELFF	TGCGCCAGCAGCAGCGAGAGGGCCGGGGAGCTGTTTTTT
TRBD2	-	TRBV27	TRBJ2-5	CASSPRWLAGVETQYF	TGTGCCAGCAGTCCCAGGTGGCTAGCGGGGGTAGAGACCCAGTACTTC
-	-	TRBV6-2/TRBV6-3	TRBJ2-4	CASSYGTNIQYF	TGTGCCAGCAGTTACGGGACAAACATTCAGTACTTC
TRBD2	-	TRBV6-1	TRBJ2-1	CASSEPGTSGGTSKFF	TGTGCCAGCAGTGAGCCTGGGACGTCGGGAGGAACTTCAAAATTCTTC
-	few	TRBV24-1	TRBJ2-2	CATSDPRAENTGELFF	TGTGCCACCAGTGACCCCCGCGCGGAGAACACCGGGGAGCTGTTTTTT
-	few	TRBV3-1	TRBJ2-7	CASSQVGGDEQYF	TGTGCCAGCAGCCAAGTTGGGGGCGACGAGCAGTACTTC
TRBD2	few	TRBV5-1	TRBJ2-5	CASSFSGGIQETQYF	TGCGCCAGCAGCTTTAGCGGGGGGATCCAAGAGACCCAGTACTTC
-	many	TRBV12-3/TRBV12-4	TRBJ2-3	CASSLPLDTQYF	TGTGCCAGCAGTTTACCGCTAGATACGCAGTATTTT
-	few	TRBV27	TRBJ2-7	CASSLSYQSYEQYF	TGTGCCAGCAGTTTATCTTACCAATCCTACGAGCAGTACTTC
-	few	TRBV20-1	TRBJ2-3	CSHSKPDSTDTQYF	TGCAGTCATAGCAAACCTGATAGCACAGATACGCAGTATTTT
TRBD2	few	TRBV30	TRBJ2-1	CAWSDKRGGYNEQFF	TGTGCCTGGAGTGATAAGCGGGGGGGCTACAATGAGCAGTTCTTC
TRBD1	-	TRBV7-8	TRBJ1-2	CASSQYAGRGRGYTF	TGTGCCAGCAGCCAGTATGCGGGCAGGGGGCGAGGCTACACCTTC
-	many	TRBV29-1	TRBJ1-5	CSVAGSNQPQHF	TGCAGCGTTGCGGGAAGCAATCAGCCCCAGCATTTT
-	many	TRBV7-6	TRBJ1-3	CASSNNRLGSGNTIYF	TGTGCCAGCAGCAACAACAGGCTAGGCTCTGGAAACACCATATATTTT
TRBD1	-	TRBV14	TRBJ2-7	CASSHTFFTGQGDQQYF	TGTGCCAGCAGCCATACCTTCTTCACGGGACAGGGGGACCAGCAGTACTTC
-	-	TRBV7-2	TRBJ1-2	CASSPQRNYGYTF	TGTGCCAGCAGCCCACAGAGGAACTATGGCTACACCTTC
-	few	TRBV12-3/TRBV12-4	TRBJ1-1	CASSLKVGGPTEAFF	TGTGCCAGCAGTTTGAAGGTCGGTGGTCCCACTGAAGCTTTCTTT
-	-	TRBV5-4	TRBJ2-7	CASSLAIGEYEQYF	TGTGCCAGCAGCTTGGCAATTGGGGAGTACGAGCAGTACTTC
TRBD2	many	TRBV10-3	TRBJ2-7	CAISEVSGKYEQYF	TGTGCCATCAGTGAAGTTAGCGGGAAATACGAGCAGTACTTC
TRBD1	-	TRBV4-3	TRBJ1-2	CASSQDPGQHGYTF	TGCGCCAGCAGCCAAGATCCGGGACAGCATGGCTACACCTTC
TRBD2	many	TRBV20-1	TRBJ2-3	CSATVIAGRDPDTQYF	TGCAGTGCTACCGTAATAGCGGGGCGAGACCCAGATACGCAGTATTTT
-	few	TRBV27	TRBJ1-6	CASSLIGGAQRNSPLHF	TGTGCCAGCAGTTTAATCGGGGGGGCTCAAAGGAATTCACCCCTCCACTTT
TRBD1	few	TRBV12-3/TRBV12-4	TRBJ1-2	CASSLRDRVGYGYTF	TGTGCCAGCAGTTTAAGGGACAGGGTAGGCTATGGCTACACCTTC
-	few	TRBV7-9	TRBJ1-3	CAWRPGNTIYF	TGTGCGTGGAGACCTGGAAACACCATATATTTT
-	-	TRBV7-9	TRBJ2-5	CASGSSETQYF	TGTGCCAGCGGCTCGTCGGAGACCCAGTACTTC